This TCR beta chain was identified during a study of shared clonotypes between healthy human individuals. Study overall: A couple of women and a few men aged 18 to 49 served as donors. Each donor's CD4 naive and CD4 memory cells filled three plates apiece, CD8 naive two, and CD8 memory one.

The V gene's germline CDR1 is SEHNR and CDR2 FQNEAQ (reference sequence). The trim removed 3 bases at V and 3 bases at J, leaving 8 bases unmatched. The CDR3 totals 16 residues. An approximately 220 ng quantity of DNA, roughly 32,000 T cell genomes, went into the sorted-subset replicate PCRs. Some clones are missing from TCRdb's copy, which holds only in-frame ones; the method was immunoSEQ multiplex PCR. This sample has 2.5 million or so clones; about 92% occur once, and the top ten carry about 0.13%. Material: naive CD4+ T cells sorted from blood. Subset in this sample: CD45RA+ positively selected. The receptor was isolated from a man between 18 and 35 years old in good health. The V call is TRBV7-9, the J call TRBJ2-7; 10 positions agree with TRBD1. The CDR3 nucleotides are TGTGCCAGCAGCTTGGCTTTGGGGACAGGGGACTACGAGCAGTACTTC. Translating gives CASSLALGTGDYEQYF.